This T cell receptor beta chain was sequenced during a study of siplizumab effects on memory and regulatory T cells (dated by TCRdb to between 2018 and 2021). Concerning the study at large: The study looked at the effect of siplizumab, an anti-CD2 antibody, on alloreactive T-cell subsets in allogeneic mixed lymphocyte reactions made from human PBMCs. Points the paper makes about the study in general: Roughly 80-95% of proliferating CD4+ or CD8+ clones could not be assigned a naive or memory phenotype. In reactions with siplizumab, an average of approximately 69% of mappable alloreactive CD4+ clones were Treg-derived, compared with 26.9% in control reactions. Whether proliferating Tregs from siplizumab cultures were suppressive was not functionally confirmed. Siplizumab significantly lowered the cumulative frequency of alloreactive sequences that could be traced to unstimulated CD4+ memory T cells. Because sequences at frequencies below about 10^-5 were poorly captured, only a minor fraction of alloreactive clones could be mapped back to unstimulated subsets. Greater diversity appeared to be present in unstimulated naive T cells than in memory T cells, and a substantial contribution to the alloresponse seemed to be made by naive cells.

The library was obtained by the immunoSEQ multiplex PCR assay. The deep sequencing platform assayed about 90,000 TCR templates per sample. Genomic DNA extracted from sorted T cells was the material used for TCRbeta CDR3 sequencing. The original pipeline was this. The R programming language was used for clonal analysis of the TCRbeta CDR3 data. Unstimulated samples were compared with post-reaction CFSE-low samples to define alloreactive CD4+ and CD8+ clones. Regulatory or non-regulatory origin of alloreactive CD4+ clones was assigned by matching sequences to the sorted unstimulated Treg and non-Treg repertoires. Entries here come from immuneACCESS through TCRdb and include only in-frame sequences with V and J called. Some clones fail to appear in such tables; in the studies checked, an unresolved V gene covers under half of the shortfall, and the cause of the remainder is unknown. The V and J calls and clone size are taken from that table; D and trimming were inferred from the DNA. The sample table shows some 96,000 clones, and more than 85% are seen once. Clones ranked in the top ten supply 0.15% of the sample.

TCRbeta CDR3 sequencing was performed on sorted unstimulated T cells and on proliferating T cells recovered from mixed lymphocyte reactions. Fresh whole blood from approximately ten HLA-typed healthy donors was used to isolate PBMCs. As for this clone: The clone's antigen remains unknown. Base qualities are not recorded, but no much larger clone differs from it by a single base.

The trim is 2 bases for V and 1 base for J, with a gap of 14 bases between the germline ends. CDR3 length: 16 amino acids, cysteine to phenylalanine. The entry retains the CDR3 DNA only, 48 bases that are in frame from base 1. CDR1 and CDR2 are drawn from the germline V gene: MNHNS, SASEGT. The origin of this receptor is a human donor in good health. This sequence uses TRBV6-1 and TRBJ1-2; the D gene is not confidently resolved. Sequencing used CD4+ T cells sorted from blood. The DNA sequence follows: TGTGCCAGCAGTGAAAGGAGGCCCGCGGGTAACTATGGCTACACCTTC. Its translation is CASSERRPAGNYGYTF.